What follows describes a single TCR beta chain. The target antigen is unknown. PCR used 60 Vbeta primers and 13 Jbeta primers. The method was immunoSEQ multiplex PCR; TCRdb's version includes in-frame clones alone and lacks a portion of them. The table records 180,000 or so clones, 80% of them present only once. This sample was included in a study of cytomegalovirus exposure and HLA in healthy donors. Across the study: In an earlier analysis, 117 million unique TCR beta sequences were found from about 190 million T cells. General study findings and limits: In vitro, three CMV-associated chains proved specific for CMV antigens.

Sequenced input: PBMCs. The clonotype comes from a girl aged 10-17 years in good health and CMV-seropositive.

The CDR3, as DNA: TGTGCCAGCATCATTACGGGGACAGGTGGCTACACCTTC. Translation: CASIITGTGGYTF. This sequence joins TRBV7-9 and TRBJ1-2, with 8 bases lining up with TRBD1. CDR3 length: 13 residues. Germline V lookup: CDR1 SEHNR, CDR2 FQNEAQ (reference sequence). V lost 7 bases to trimming and J lost 7 bases; unmatched junction nucleotides: 8. The variable domain in full, with the rest retrieved from reference TRBV7-9 and TRBJ1-2, is DTGVSQNPRHKITKRGQNVTFRCDPISEHNRLYWYRQTLGQGPEFLTYFQNEAQLEKSRLLSDRFSAERPKGSFSTLEIQRTEQGDSAMYLCASIITGTGGYTFGSGTRLTVV.